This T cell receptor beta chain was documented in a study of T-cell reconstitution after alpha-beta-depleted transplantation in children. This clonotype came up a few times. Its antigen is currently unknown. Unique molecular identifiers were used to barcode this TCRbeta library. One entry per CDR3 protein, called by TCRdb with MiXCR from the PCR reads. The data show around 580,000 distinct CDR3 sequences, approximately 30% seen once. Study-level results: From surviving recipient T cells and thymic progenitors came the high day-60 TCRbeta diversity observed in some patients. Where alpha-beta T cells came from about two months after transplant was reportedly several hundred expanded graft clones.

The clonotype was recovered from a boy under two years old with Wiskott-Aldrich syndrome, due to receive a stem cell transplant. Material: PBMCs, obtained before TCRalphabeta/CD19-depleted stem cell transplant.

The CDR3: CASSLGRGDYEQYF. CDR3 nucleotides: TGTGCCAGCAGCTTGGGTAGAGGGGACTACGAGCAGTACTTC. The chain links TRBV5-6 to TRBJ2-7; TRBD1 or TRBD2 may be the D gene (5 bases each). The CDR3 sequence is 14 residues long. From germline, CDR1 is SGHDT and CDR2 YYEEEE. Trimming left V 0 bases short and J 3 bases short, with 10 bases between.